This T cell receptor beta chain originates from a study of regulatory T cells in long-lasting Graves disease. Across the study: Antithyroid drug exposure in newly diagnosed Graves' patients had lasted under 3 months.

The time point was: newly diagnosed GD, antithyroid drugs for less than 3 months. PBMC-extracted RNA yielded the TCR library. CDR3 regions were amplified by Arm-PCR using iRepertoire HTBI primers to build TCR beta libraries. One entry per CDR3 protein results from TCRdb running MiXCR on the multiplex PCR reads. The table has a few hundred thousand distinct CDR3 sequences, around 15% seen once; the top ten hold about 23%. Trimming pared 3 bases from V and 9 bases from J, leaving 15 bases between. The CDR3 loop spans 14 amino acids. Germline-derived CDR1 and CDR2 are KGHSH and LQKENI. Turning to this clonotype: The antigen remains unidentified.

Study-wide findings and caveats: Between persistent patients, about 2,800 public clonotypes were shared, exceeding the roughly 940 shared between new patients. TCR diversity was lower in persistent Graves' patients than in newly diagnosed ones. Persistent disease was characterized by preferential usage of TRBV28, TRBJ1-2 and TRBJ2-5.

A further study also used this sample, focusing on T cells in Graves' hyperthyroidism and ophthalmopathy.

The chain uses TRBV18 and TRBJ2-4; tentatively, D is TRBD1 (6 bases). The clonotype comes from a woman aged 18-29 years with Graves disease. Material: peripheral blood mononuclear cells (PBMCs), obtained at new diagnosis, from a patient treated with antithyroid drugs. The DNA for the CDR3 is TGTGCCAGCTCACCCCTCAATTGGGACATCATTCAGTACTTC. Protein: CASSPLNWDIIQYF.